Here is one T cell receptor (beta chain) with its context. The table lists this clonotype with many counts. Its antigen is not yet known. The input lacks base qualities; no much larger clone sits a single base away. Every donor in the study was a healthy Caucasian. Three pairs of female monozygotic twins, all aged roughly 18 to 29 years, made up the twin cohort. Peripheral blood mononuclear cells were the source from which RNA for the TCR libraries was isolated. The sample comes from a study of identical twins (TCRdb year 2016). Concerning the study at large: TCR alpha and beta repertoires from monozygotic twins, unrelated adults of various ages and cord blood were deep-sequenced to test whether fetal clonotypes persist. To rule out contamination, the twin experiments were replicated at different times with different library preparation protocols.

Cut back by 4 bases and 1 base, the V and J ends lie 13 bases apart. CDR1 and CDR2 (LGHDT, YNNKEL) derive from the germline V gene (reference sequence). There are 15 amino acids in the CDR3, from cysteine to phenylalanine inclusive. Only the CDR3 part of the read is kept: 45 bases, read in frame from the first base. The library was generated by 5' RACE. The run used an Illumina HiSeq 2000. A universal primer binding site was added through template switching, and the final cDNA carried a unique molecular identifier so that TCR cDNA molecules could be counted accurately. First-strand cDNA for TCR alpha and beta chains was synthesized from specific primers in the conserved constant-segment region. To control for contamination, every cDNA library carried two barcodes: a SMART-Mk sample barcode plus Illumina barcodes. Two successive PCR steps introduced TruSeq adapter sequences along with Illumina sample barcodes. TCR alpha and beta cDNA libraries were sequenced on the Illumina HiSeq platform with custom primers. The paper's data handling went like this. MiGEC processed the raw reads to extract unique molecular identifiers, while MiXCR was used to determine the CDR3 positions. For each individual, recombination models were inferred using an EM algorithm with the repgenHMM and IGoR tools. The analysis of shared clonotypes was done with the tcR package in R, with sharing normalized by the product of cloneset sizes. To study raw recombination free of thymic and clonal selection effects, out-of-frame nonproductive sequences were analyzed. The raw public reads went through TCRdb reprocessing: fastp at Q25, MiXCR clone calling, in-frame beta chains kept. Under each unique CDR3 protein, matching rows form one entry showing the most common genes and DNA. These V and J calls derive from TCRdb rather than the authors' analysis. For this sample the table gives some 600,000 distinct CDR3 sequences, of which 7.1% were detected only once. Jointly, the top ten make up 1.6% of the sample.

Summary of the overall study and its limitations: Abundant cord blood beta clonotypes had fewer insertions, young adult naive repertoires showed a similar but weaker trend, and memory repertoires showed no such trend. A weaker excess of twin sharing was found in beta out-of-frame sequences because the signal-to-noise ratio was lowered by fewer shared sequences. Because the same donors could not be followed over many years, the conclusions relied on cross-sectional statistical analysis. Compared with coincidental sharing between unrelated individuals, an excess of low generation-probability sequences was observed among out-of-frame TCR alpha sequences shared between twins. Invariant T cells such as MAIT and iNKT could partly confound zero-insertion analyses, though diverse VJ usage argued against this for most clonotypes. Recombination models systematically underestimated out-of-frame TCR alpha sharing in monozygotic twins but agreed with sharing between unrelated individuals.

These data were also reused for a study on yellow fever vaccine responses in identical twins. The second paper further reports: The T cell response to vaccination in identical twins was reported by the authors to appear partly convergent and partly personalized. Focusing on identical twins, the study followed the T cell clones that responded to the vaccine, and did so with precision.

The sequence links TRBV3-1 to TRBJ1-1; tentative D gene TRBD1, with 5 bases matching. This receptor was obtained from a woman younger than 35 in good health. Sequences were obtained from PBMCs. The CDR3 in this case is CASSLSGAGNTEAFF. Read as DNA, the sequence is TGTGCCAGCAGCCTTTCCGGGGCTGGGAACACTGAAGCTTTCTTT.